This T cell receptor beta chain was identified during a study of shared clonotypes between healthy human individuals. Whole-study context: CD4 naive cells filled three plates per donor, CD4 memory three, CD8 naive two and CD8 memory one. The study, taken as a whole, reports: Memory subsets had estimated richness that was generally smaller than that of naive subsets.

Concerning this clone: Its antigen is not identified.

It was into CD45RA+ naive and CD45RA-negative memory subsets that the CD4+ cells were split. Germline CDR1 PRHDT, CDR2 FYEKMQ (reference sequence). The CDR3 is 15 amino acids. V shed 2 bases and J shed 0 bases, with 8 bases lying between them. Clones were read by immunoSEQ multiplex PCR, and TCRdb kept only the in-frame ones, dropping some. The repertoire consists of 2 million to 2.5 million clones, with 95% occurring once and the leading ten covering 0.1% to 0.15%. The chain joins TRBV13 to TRBJ2-4; no definite D call. The clonotype comes from a man aged 18-30 years in good health. The sequenced sample was naive CD4+ T cells sorted from blood. Stated subset: CD45RA+ positively selected. CDR3 DNA: TGTGCCAGCAGCTTATCTCGGCTAGCCAAAAACATTCAGTACTTC. It translates to CASSLSRLAKNIQYF.